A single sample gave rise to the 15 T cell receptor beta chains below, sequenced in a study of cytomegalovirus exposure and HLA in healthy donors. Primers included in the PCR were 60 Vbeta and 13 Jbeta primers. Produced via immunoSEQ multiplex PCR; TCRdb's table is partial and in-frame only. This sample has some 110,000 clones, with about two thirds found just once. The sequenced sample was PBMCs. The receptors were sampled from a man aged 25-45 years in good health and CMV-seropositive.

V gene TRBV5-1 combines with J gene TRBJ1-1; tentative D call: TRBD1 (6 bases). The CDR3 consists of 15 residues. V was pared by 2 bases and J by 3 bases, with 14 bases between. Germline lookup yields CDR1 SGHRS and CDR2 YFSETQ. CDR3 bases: TGCGCCAGCAGCTTCCGACAGGCCGATCACACTGAAGCTTTCTTT. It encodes CASSFRQADHTEAFF.

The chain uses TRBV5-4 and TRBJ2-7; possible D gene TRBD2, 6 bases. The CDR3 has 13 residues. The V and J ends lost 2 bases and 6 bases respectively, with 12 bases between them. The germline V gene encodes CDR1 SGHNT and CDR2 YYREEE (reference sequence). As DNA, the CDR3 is TGTGCCAGCAGCTTCTCCTCCGGGAGCGAGCAGTACTTC. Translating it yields CASSFSSGSEQYF.

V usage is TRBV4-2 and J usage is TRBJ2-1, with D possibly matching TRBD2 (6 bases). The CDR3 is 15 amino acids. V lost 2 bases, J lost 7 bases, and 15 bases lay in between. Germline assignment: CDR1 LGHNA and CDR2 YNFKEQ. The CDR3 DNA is TGTGCCAGCAGCCAAAGGGGACTGGAAAGGAATGAGCAGTTCTTC. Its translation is CASSQRGLERNEQFF.

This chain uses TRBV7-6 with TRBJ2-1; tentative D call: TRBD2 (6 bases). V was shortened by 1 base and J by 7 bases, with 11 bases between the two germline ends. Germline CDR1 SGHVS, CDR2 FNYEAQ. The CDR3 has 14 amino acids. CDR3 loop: CASSLGGTSNEQFF. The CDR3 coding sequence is TGTGCCAGCAGCTTAGGCGGGACGAGTAATGAGCAGTTCTTC.

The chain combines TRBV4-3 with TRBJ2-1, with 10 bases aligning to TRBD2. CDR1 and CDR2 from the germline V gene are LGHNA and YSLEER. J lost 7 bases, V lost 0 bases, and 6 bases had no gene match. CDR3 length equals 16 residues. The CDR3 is CASSQDFTSGANEQFF. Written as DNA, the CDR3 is TGCGCCAGCAGCCAAGATTTCACTAGCGGGGCAAATGAGCAGTTCTTC.

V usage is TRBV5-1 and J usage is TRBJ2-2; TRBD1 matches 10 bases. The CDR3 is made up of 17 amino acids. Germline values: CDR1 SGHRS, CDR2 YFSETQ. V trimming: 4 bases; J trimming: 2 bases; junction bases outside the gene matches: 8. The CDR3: CASSTPRQGANTGELFF. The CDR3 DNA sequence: TGCGCCAGCAGCACCCCCCGACAGGGGGCTAACACCGGGGAGCTGTTTTTT.

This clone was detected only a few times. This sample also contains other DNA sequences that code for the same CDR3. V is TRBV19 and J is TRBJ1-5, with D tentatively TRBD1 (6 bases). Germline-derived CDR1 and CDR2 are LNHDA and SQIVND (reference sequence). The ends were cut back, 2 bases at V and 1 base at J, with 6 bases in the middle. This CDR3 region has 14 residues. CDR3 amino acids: CASSITGSNQPQHF. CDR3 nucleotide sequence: TGTGCCAGTAGTATAACAGGGAGCAATCAGCCCCAGCATTTT.

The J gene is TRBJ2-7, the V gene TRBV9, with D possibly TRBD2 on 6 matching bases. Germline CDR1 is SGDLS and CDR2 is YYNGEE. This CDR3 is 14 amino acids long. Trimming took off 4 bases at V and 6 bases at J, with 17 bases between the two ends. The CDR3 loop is CASSLVNRDSEQYV. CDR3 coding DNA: TGTGCCAGCAGCCTAGTCAACCGGGACTCCGAGCAGTACGTC.

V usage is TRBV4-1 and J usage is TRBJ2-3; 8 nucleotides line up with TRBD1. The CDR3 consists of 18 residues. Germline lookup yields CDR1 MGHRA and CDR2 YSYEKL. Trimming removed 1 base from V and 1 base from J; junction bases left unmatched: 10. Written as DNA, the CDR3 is TGCGCCAGCAGCCAAGCCCATACAGGGGGTAGAGGCACAGATACGCAGTATTTT. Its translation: CASSQAHTGGRGTDTQYF.

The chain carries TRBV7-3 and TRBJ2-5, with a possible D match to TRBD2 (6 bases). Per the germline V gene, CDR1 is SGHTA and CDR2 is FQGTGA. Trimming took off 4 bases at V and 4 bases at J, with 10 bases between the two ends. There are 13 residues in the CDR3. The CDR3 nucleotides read TGTGCCAGCAGCTCGACTAGTAGAGAGACCCAGTACTTC. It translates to CASSSTSRETQYF.

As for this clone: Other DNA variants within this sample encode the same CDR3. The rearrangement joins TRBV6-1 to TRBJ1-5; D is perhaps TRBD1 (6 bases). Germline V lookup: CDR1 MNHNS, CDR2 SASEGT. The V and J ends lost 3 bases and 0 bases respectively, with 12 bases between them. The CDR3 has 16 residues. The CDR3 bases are TGTGCCAGCAGTGAGGTACAGGGATATAGCAATCAGCCCCAGCATTTT. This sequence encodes CASSEVQGYSNQPQHF.

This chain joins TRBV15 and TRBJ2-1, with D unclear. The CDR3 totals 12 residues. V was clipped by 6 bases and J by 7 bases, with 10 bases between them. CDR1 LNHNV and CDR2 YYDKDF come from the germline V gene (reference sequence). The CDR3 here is CATSRRPNEQFF. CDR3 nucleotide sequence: TGTGCCACCAGTCGGAGACCGAATGAGCAGTTCTTC.

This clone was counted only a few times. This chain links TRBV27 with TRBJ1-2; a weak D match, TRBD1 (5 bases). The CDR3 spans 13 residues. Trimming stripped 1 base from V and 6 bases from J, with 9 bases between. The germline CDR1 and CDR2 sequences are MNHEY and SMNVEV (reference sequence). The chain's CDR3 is CASSLWQGDGYTF. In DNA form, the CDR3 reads TGTGCCAGCAGTTTATGGCAGGGCGATGGCTACACCTTC.

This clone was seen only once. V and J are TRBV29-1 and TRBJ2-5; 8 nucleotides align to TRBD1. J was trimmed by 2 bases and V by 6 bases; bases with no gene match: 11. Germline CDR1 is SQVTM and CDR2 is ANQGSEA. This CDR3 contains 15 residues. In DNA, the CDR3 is TGCAGCGTCCCCTCAGGGGGCGGGGTTCAAGAGACCCAGTACTTC. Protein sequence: CSVPSGGGVQETQYF.

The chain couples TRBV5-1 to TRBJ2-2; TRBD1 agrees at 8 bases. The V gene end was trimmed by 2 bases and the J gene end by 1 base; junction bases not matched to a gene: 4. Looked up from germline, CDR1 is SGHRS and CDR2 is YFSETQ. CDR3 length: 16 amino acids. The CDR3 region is CASSFSGTGNTGELFF. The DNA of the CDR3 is TGCGCCAGCAGCTTTTCCGGGACAGGGAACACCGGGGAGCTGTTTTTT.